This entry lists 27 T cell receptor beta chains sequenced from one sample in a study of PD-1 blockade in classical Hodgkin lymphoma. As for time point: cycle 4 day 1 (C4D1), after 5 to 7 weeks of nivolumab. All patients experienced relapse after autologous stem cell transplantation, and brentuximab vedotin exposure was variable. Magnetic negative selection was used to purify CD4+ T cells from thawed PBMCs. This table comes from immunoSEQ multiplex PCR, and its TCRdb copy is limited to in-frame clones, with some not included. The sample has about 18,000 clones, about 75% seen once. This material consisted of CD4+ T cells from blood, taken before the fourth cycle of nivolumab. These receptors came from a human donor with classical Hodgkin lymphoma.

The chain couples TRBV28 to TRBJ1-1, with D hard to call. This CDR3 is 12 amino acids long. The V end was cut by 6 bases, the J end by 2 bases, with 7 bases between. Germline values: CDR1 MDHEN, CDR2 SYDVKM. This CDR3 is CASRLANTEAFF. In DNA form, the CDR3 reads TGTGCCAGCAGACTAGCCAACACTGAAGCTTTCTTT.

The chain is built from TRBV29-1 and TRBJ2-7; no definite D call. This CDR3 is built from 11 residues. Germline V gene lookup returns CDR1 SQVTM and CDR2 ANQGSEA. Trimming took 4 bases from V and 0 from J, leaving 4 bases between them. CDR3 in DNA: TGCAGCGTTGGCAACTCCTACGAGCAGTACTTC. Its translation is CSVGNSYEQYF.

The chain combines TRBV19 with TRBJ1-3, with 7 bases that match TRBD1. Germline assignment: CDR1 LNHDA and CDR2 SQIVND (reference sequence). The CDR3 consists of 17 residues. V shed 3 bases, J shed 0 bases, and the junction held 8 bases outside the gene matches. This CDR3 reads CASSIYLQGHSGNTIYF. The CDR3 coding sequence is TGTGCCAGTAGTATCTACTTACAGGGGCACTCTGGAAACACCATATATTTT.

The rearrangement joins TRBV11-2 to TRBJ1-2; D gene uncertain. The V end lost 1 base, the J end lost 4 bases, and 4 bases lay between the germline ends. This CDR3 has 12 amino acids. Germline CDR1 reads SGHAT; CDR2 reads FQNNGV. CDR3 protein: CASSLGPYGYTF. Written as DNA, the CDR3 is TGTGCCAGCAGCTTAGGCCCCTATGGCTACACCTTC.

The rearrangement uses TRBV19 and TRBJ2-6, with no clear D. This CDR3 is 16 amino acids long. Trimming left V 7 bases short and J 0 bases short, with 13 bases between. Germline loops: CDR1 LNHDA, CDR2 SQIVND (reference sequence). The CDR3 sequence is CASTGRKSSGANVLTF. The CDR3 region has the DNA TGTGCCAGTACAGGACGGAAGAGCTCTGGGGCCAACGTCCTGACTTTC.

This chain links TRBV5-6 with TRBJ1-2; 9 nucleotides line up with TRBD1. CDR1 SGHDT and CDR2 YYEEEE come from the germline V gene. Losses at the gene ends were 4 bases for V and 4 bases for J; bases not matched to a gene: 8. CDR3 length equals 15 residues. The CDR3 loop reads CASSAPGQGFYGYTF. DNA of the CDR3: TGTGCCAGCAGCGCGCCGGGACAGGGATTCTATGGCTACACCTTC.

This sequence joins TRBV18 and TRBJ1-5; the match to TRBD1 covers 9 bases. V lost 6 bases, J lost 0 bases, and 9 bases stayed unmatched. Germline V gives CDR1 KGHSH, CDR2 LQKENI. The CDR3 totals 17 residues. CDR3 protein: CASSPGQGPYSNQPQHF. CDR3 bases: TGTGCCAGCTCGCCGGGACAGGGACCTTATAGCAATCAGCCCCAGCATTTT. The complete variable domain, with remaining parts taken from reference TRBV18 and TRBJ1-5, reads NAGVMQNPRHLVRRRGQEARLRCSPMKGHSHVYWYRQLPEEGLKFMVYLQKENIIDESGMPKERFSAEFPKEGPSILRIQQVVRGDSAAYFCASSPGQGPYSNQPQHFGDGTRLSIL.

The chain couples TRBV7-9 to TRBJ2-5; 10 nucleotides line up with TRBD2. Germline-derived CDR1 and CDR2 are SEHNR and FQNEAQ (reference sequence). This CDR3 comprises 17 residues. The junction had 13 bases not matched to a gene; V was cut back by 6 bases and J by 3 bases. For the CDR3, the DNA is TGTGCCAGCAGACCCCTAGGACTAGCGGTAGAGAAAGAGACCCAGTACTTC. Translated: CASRPLGLAVEKETQYF.

The chain recombines TRBV6-6 with TRBJ2-7, with D possibly called TRBD1 or TRBD2 (7 bases each). CDR1 is MNHNY, CDR2 SVGAGI, per germline (reference sequence). Trimming removed 7 bases from V and 0 bases from J, with 13 bases in between. This CDR3 has 14 residues. The CDR3 sequence: CASTGGEGSYEQYF. The CDR3 DNA reads as TGTGCCAGCACAGGGGGGGAAGGCTCCTACGAGCAGTACTTC.

V is TRBV6-4 and J is TRBJ2-3; no firm D call. The germline gives CDR1 MRHNA, CDR2 SNTAGT. The germline V and J ends were trimmed by 1 base and 3 bases, with 5 bases remaining between them. The CDR3 covers 13 residues. DNA for the CDR3: TGTGCCAGCAGTGACTTCTCAACAGATACGCAGTATTTT. Translated, it gives CASSDFSTDTQYF.

The chain is built from TRBV7-3 and TRBJ1-5; D gene unclear. The CDR3 length is 16 residues. Germline V gene data show CDR1 as SGHTA and CDR2 as FQGTGA. V dropped 5 bases and J dropped 4 bases, with 18 bases sitting between them. CDR3 in amino acids: CASSTREPEGNQPQHF. In DNA, the CDR3 is TGTGCCAGCAGCACCCGGGAGCCCGAAGGAAATCAGCCCCAGCATTTT.

The chain is built from TRBV5-1 and TRBJ1-2, with 8 bases identical to TRBD1. Germline CDR1 SGHRS, CDR2 YFSETQ. CDR3 size: 14 residues. V lost 2 bases, J lost 7 bases, and 7 bases stayed unmatched. The CDR3 nucleotides are TGCGCCAGCAGCTTTAACCTTGGACAGGGTGGCTACACCTTC. It specifies CASSFNLGQGGYTF.

J is TRBJ1-5 and V is TRBV6-6; possibly TRBD1 for D (5 bases). Trimming left V 0 bases short and J 2 bases short, with 11 bases between. The CDR3 extends over 16 amino acids. The germline V gene has CDR1 MNHNY and CDR2 SVGAGI (reference sequence). CDR3 in amino acids: CASSYSMGVGNQPQHF. DNA for the CDR3: TGTGCCAGCAGTTACTCGATGGGGGTTGGCAATCAGCCCCAGCATTTT.

The chain combines TRBV2 with TRBJ1-4; the match to TRBD1 covers 10 bases. The germline V gene has CDR1 SNHLY and CDR2 FYNNEI. CDR3 length equals 14 residues. V trimming: 6 bases; J trimming: 3 bases; junction bases outside the gene matches: 1. The CDR3 spells CASRGTGANEKLFF. In nucleotides, the CDR3 is TGTGCCAGCAGGGGGACAGGGGCTAATGAAAAACTGTTTTTT.

The chain links TRBV19 to TRBJ2-7; D gene unclear. Germline V CDR1 and CDR2: LNHDA, SQIVND (reference sequence). The V end was cut by 4 bases, the J end by 2 bases, with 9 bases between. CDR3 length: 13 amino acids. The CDR3 spells CASSTGLPYEQYF. In nucleotides, the CDR3 is TGTGCCAGTAGTACCGGGTTACCCTACGAGCAGTACTTC.

The genes are TRBV9 and TRBJ2-1, with 10 bases aligning to TRBD2. The CDR3 has 16 residues. The germline gives CDR1 SGDLS, CDR2 YYNGEE. After removal of 4 bases from V and 7 bases from J, the junction contained 11 bases not matched to a gene. CDR3 DNA sequence: TGTGCCAGCAGCTTTGGGGGGACTAGCGCTGCAAATGAGCAGTTCTTC. It is translated as CASSFGGTSAANEQFF.

The chain combines TRBV5-1 with TRBJ1-1; TRBD1 agrees at 10 bases. The germline V gene encodes CDR1 SGHRS and CDR2 YFSETQ. V shed 2 bases, J shed 6 bases, and the junction held 1 base outside the gene matches. The CDR3 spans 13 residues. The CDR3 nucleotides are TGCGCCAGCAGCTTAGGACAGGGGGCTGAAGCTTTCTTT. Protein product: CASSLGQGAEAFF.

This clone was seen a few times. V and J are TRBV4-1 and TRBJ1-4, with 7 nucleotides matching TRBD1. The CDR3 length is 15 residues. Germline values: CDR1 MGHRA, CDR2 YSYEKL. V was pared by 7 bases and J by 3 bases, with 8 bases of the junction left unmatched. The CDR3 DNA follows: TGCGCCAGCACCGAACGGACAGGCCCTAATGAAAAACTGTTTTTT. Translation: CASTERTGPNEKLFF.

This chain uses TRBV19 with TRBJ1-5; the match to TRBD1 covers 7 bases. The CDR3 totals 13 residues. Germline V gene data show CDR1 as LNHDA and CDR2 as SQIVND (reference sequence). V was clipped by 7 bases and J by 9 bases; unmatched bases: 9. The DNA of the CDR3 is TGTGCCAGTACTCCAGGGGGAAGGCGGCCCCAGCATTTT. It is translated as CASTPGGRRPQHF.

V gene TRBV9 combines with J gene TRBJ1-2; D not certain. The CDR3 covers 15 residues. Germline V gives CDR1 SGDLS, CDR2 YYNGEE. Between the trimmed V and J ends, which lost 2 bases and 5 bases, there was a span of 16 bases. CDR3 amino acids: CASSVQERVVYGYTF. The CDR3 DNA is TGTGCCAGCAGCGTCCAGGAGAGAGTGGTATATGGCTACACCTTC.

This clone was detected only a few times. The chain employs TRBV5-5 and TRBJ2-7, with TRBD1 identical over 7 bases. V lost 4 bases to trimming and J lost 3 bases; unmatched junction nucleotides: 13. The CDR3 contains 16 residues. Germline V lookup: CDR1 SGHKS, CDR2 YYEKEE (reference sequence). The CDR3 is CASSTDTGTALYEQYF. CDR3 nucleotides: TGTGCCAGCAGCACGGATACCGGGACAGCCCTCTACGAGCAGTACTTC.

This clone appeared once. V is TRBV7-8 and J is TRBJ1-3; D unclear. Germline-derived CDR1 and CDR2 are SGHVS and FQNEAQ. There are 18 residues in the CDR3. V shed 2 bases and J shed 0 bases, with 17 bases lying between them. In DNA form, the CDR3 reads TGTGCCAGCAGCTTAATCCCGGCCCAGTCGAACTCTGGAAACACCATATATTTT. Residues: CASSLIPAQSNSGNTIYF.

The chain carries TRBV10-3 and TRBJ2-5; D is undetermined. CDR1 ENHRY and CDR2 SYGVKD come from the germline V gene. There are 12 residues in the CDR3. Trimming cost V 3 bases and J 4 bases, with 6 bases left between them. The CDR3 region is CAISEPRETQYF. The CDR3 coding sequence is TGTGCCATCAGTGAACCTAGAGAGACCCAGTACTTC.

This clone was counted a single time. This chain joins TRBV30 and TRBJ2-7, with D uncertain. Germline loops: CDR1 GTSNPN, CDR2 SVGIG (reference sequence). Trimming removed 2 bases from V and 6 bases from J, with 11 bases in between. The CDR3 extends over 12 amino acids. The CDR3 nucleotides are TGTGCCTGGAGTCTTGGCTCTGGCGAGCAGTACTTC. Its protein is CAWSLGSGEQYF. Together with reference TRBV30 and TRBJ2-7, the CDR3 gives the full variable domain: SQTIHQWPATLVQPVGSPLSLECTVEGTSNPNLYWYRQAAGRGLQLLFYSVGIGQISSEVPQNLSASRPQDRQFILSSKKLLLSDSGFYLCAWSLGSGEQYFGPGTRLTVT.

This clone came up once. The rearrangement joins TRBV4-3 to TRBJ2-7; D not certain. Germline V lookup: CDR1 LGHNA, CDR2 YSLEER. The CDR3 contains 15 residues. V was trimmed by 1 base and J by 4 bases, leaving 14 bases between them. CDR3 region: CASSQVAGPPYEQYF. The CDR3 DNA reads TGCGCCAGCAGCCAAGTGGCTGGACCCCCGTACGAGCAGTACTTC.

The V and J genes are TRBV7-2 and TRBJ1-2, with D uncertain. Trimming took off 1 base at V and 5 bases at J, with 14 bases between the two ends. The CDR3 sequence is 15 residues long. Germline CDR1 is SGHTA and CDR2 is FQGNSA. CDR3 in amino acids: CASSLGSARNYGYTF. The CDR3 nucleotides are TGTGCCAGCAGCTTAGGATCGGCCAGAAATTATGGCTACACCTTC.

This clone was counted between two and nine times. The chain combines TRBV18 with TRBJ1-1; no firm D call. CDR3 length: 12 residues. CDR1 and CDR2 (germline): KGHSH, LQKENI. V gave up 3 bases and J gave up 7 bases, with 9 bases separating them. Written as DNA, the CDR3 is TGTGCCAGCTCACCCTACGTGGGTGAAGCTTTCTTT. Translating gives CASSPYVGEAFF. Together with reference TRBV18 and TRBJ1-1, the CDR3 gives the full variable domain: NAGVMQNPRHLVRRRGQEARLRCSPMKGHSHVYWYRQLPEEGLKFMVYLQKENIIDESGMPKERFSAEFPKEGPSILRIQQVVRGDSAAYFCASSPYVGEAFFGQGTRLTVV.